This TCR beta chain was identified during a study of OX40 agonist ivuxolimab in advanced cancers. TCRdb keeps only in-frame clones here, not all; method: immunoSEQ multiplex PCR. The sample lists approximately 58,000 clones, approximately 90% occurring once. Germline V lookup: CDR1 SGDLS, CDR2 YYNGEE. The CDR3 has 16 residues. J lost 2 bases, V lost 4 bases, and 2 bases had no gene match. This sequence originates from an adult with an advanced solid tumor such as melanoma, head and neck, liver or kidney cancer. The sequencing here drew on CD4+ or CD8+ T cells sorted from blood, taken in a trial of the OX40 agonist ivuxolimab. This chain joins TRBV9 and TRBJ2-5, with 16 bases identical to TRBD2. The CDR3 loop is CASSSGLAGGQETQYF. CDR3 in DNA: TGTGCCAGCAGCTCGGGACTAGCGGGAGGGCAAGAGACCCAGTACTTC.